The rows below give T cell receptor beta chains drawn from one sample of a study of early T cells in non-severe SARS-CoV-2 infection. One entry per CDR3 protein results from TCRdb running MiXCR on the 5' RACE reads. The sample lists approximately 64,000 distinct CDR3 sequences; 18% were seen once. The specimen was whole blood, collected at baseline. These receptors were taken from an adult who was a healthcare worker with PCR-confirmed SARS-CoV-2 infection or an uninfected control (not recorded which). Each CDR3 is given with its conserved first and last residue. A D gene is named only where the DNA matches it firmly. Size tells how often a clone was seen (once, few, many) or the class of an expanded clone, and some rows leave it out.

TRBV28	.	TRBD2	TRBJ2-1	TGTGCCAGCACTTCCCGGGGGGTTAAAGAGCAGTTCTTC	CASTSRGVKEQFF
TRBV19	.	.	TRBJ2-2	TGTGCCAGTAGTAAGGCAGCCACGACGAACACCGGGGAGCTGTTTTTT	CASSKAATTNTGELFF
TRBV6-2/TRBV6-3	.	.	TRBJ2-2	TGTGCCAGCAGTTACGCGAACACCGGGGAGCTGTTTTTT	CASSYANTGELFF
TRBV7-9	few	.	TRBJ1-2	TGTGCCAGCAGCTTAAGAAGTGCGTATGGCTACACCTTC	CASSLRSAYGYTF
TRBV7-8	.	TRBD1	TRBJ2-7	TGTGCCAGCAGCCACGGGACAGGTACCTACGAGCAGTACTTC	CASSHGTGTYEQYF
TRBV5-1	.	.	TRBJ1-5	TGCGCCAGCAGCTTGGACATTAGTCAGCCCCAGCATTTT	CASSLDISQPQHF
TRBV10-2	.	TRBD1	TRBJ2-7	TGCGCCAGCAGAAGGGACAGGGTAAACGCTAACGAGCAGTACTTC	CASRRDRVNANEQYF
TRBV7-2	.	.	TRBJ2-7	TGTGCCAGCGGCTTCGTGGCAGGCGACACCTACGGGCAGTACTTC	CASGFVAGDTYGQYF
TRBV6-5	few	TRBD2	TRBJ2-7	TGTGCCACCCAGACTAGCTGGACCAGCTCCTACGAGCAGTACTTC	CATQTSWTSSYEQYF
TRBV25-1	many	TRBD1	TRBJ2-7	TGTGCCAGCCGGGACAGCGGACTGGGCGAGCAGTACTTC	CASRDSGLGEQYF
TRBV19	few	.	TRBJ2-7	TGTGCCAGTAGTATTACCCATTTCGGCTACGAGCAGTACTTC	CASSITHFGYEQYF
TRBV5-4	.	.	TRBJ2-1	TGTGCCAGCAGAGAAGAGTTGGGGGCTGGCGAGCAGTTCTTC	CASREELGAGEQFF
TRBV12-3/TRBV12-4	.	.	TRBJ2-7	TGTGCCAGCAGTTTGTGGGAACGACCCTACGAGCAGTACTTC	CASSLWERPYEQYF
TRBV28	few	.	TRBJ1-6	TGTGCCAGCAGTTTAATGCCAGGCTATTCACCCCTCCACTTT	CASSLMPGYSPLHF
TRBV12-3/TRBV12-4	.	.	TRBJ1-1	TGTGCCAGCACCCCGCCGGGGAACACTGAAGCTTTCTTT	CASTPPGNTEAFF
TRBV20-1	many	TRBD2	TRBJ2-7	TGCAGTGCTAGAATCCCATCCCCAGGGACTAGCGGGGAGCAGTACTTC	CSARIPSPGTSGEQYF
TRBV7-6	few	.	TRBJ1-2	TGTGCCAGCAGCCCAGGTGCGGGGAGAGCTAACTATGGCTACACCTTC	CASSPGAGRANYGYTF
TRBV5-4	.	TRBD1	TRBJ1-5	TGTGCCAGCAGCTGGGACAGGGGTCAGCCCCAGCATTTT	CASSWDRGQPQHF
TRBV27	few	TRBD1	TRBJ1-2	TGTGCCAGCAGTTTAAAGCCGGGGACAGCCTATGGCTACACCTTC	CASSLKPGTAYGYTF
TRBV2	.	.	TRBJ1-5	TGTGCCTGCGGAGTGGTTGACATCAATCAGCCCCAGCATTTT	CACGVVDINQPQHF